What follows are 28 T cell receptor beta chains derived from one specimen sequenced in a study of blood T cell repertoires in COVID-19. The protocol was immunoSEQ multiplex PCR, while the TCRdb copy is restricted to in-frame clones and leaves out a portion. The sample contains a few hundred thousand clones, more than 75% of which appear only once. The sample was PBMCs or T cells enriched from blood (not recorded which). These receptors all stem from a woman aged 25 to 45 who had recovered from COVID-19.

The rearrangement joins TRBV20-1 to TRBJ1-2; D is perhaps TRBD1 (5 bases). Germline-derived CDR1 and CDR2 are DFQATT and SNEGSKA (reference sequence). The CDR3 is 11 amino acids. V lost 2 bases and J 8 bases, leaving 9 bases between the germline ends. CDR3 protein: CSARQGGGYTF. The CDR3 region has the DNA TGCAGTGCTAGACAGGGAGGGGGCTACACCTTC.

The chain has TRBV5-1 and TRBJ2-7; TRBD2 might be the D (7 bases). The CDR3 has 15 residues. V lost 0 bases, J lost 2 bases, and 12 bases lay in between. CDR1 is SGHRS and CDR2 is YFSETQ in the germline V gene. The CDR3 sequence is CASSLVAGATYEQYF. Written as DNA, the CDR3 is TGCGCCAGCAGCTTGGTCGCGGGGGCGACCTACGAGCAGTACTTC.

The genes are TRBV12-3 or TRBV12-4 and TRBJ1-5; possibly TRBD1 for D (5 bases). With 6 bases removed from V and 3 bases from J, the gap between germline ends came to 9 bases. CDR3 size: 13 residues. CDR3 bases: TGTGCCAGCAGCGGACAAATCAATCAGCCCCAGCATTTT. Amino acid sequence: CASSGQINQPQHF.

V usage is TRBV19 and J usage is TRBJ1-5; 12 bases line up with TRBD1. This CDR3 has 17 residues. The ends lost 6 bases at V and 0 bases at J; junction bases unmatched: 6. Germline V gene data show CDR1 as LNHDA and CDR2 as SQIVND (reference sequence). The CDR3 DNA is TGTGCCAGTAGCCCCGGGACAGGGGGCAATAGCAATCAGCCCCAGCATTTT. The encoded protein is CASSPGTGGNSNQPQHF.

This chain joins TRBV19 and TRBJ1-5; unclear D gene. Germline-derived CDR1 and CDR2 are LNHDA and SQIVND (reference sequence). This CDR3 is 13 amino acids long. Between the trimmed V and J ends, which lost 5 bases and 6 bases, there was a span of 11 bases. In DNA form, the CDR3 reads TGTGCCAGTAGTTCTTCTCCGGGTCAGCCCCAGCATTTT. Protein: CASSSSPGQPQHF.

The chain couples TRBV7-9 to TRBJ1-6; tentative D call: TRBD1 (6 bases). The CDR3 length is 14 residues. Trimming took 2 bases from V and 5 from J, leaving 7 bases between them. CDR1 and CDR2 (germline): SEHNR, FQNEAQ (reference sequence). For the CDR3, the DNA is TGTGCCAGCAGCTTATCAGGGGATAATTCACCCCTCCACTTT. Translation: CASSLSGDNSPLHF.

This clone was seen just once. The CDR3 loop is CASSTGTSGLTDTQYF. In DNA, the CDR3 is TGCGCCAGCAGCACCGGGACTAGCGGACTCACAGATACGCAGTATTTT. V gene TRBV5-1 combines with J gene TRBJ2-3; 11 bases are shared with TRBD2. The CDR3 covers 16 residues. Unmatched junction bases numbered 6, after V lost 4 bases and J lost 2 bases. CDR1 is SGHRS and CDR2 is YFSETQ in the germline V gene.

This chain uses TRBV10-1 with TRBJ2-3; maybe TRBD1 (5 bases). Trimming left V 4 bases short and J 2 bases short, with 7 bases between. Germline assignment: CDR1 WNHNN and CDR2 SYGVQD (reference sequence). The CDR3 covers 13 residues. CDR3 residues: CASSGQPTDTQYF. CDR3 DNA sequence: TGCGCCAGCAGTGGACAGCCCACAGATACGCAGTATTTT.

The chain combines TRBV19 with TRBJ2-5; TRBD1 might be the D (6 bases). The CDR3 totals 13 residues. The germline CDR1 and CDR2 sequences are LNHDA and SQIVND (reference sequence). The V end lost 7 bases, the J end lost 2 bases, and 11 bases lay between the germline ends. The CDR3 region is CASKTGGQETQYF. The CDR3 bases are TGTGCCAGTAAGACAGGCGGGCAAGAGACCCAGTACTTC.

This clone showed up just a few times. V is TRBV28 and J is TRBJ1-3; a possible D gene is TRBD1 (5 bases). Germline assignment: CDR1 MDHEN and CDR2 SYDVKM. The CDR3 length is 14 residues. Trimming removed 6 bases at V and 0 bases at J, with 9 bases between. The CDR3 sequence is CASRVGDSGNTIYF. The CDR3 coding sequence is TGTGCCAGCAGAGTAGGGGACTCTGGAAACACCATATATTTT.

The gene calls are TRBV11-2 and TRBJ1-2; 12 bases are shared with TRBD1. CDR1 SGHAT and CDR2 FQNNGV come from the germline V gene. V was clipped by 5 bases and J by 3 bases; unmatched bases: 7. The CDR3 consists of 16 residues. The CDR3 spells CASSPGTGGGDYGYTF. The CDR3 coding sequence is TGTGCCAGCAGCCCAGGGACAGGGGGCGGGGACTATGGCTACACCTTC.

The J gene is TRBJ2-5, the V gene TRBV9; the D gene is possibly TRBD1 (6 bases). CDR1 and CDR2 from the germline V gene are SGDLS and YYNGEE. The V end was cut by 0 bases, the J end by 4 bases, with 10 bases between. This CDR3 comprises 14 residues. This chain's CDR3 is CASSVEQGAETQYF. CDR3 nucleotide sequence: TGTGCCAGCAGCGTAGAACAGGGTGCAGAGACCCAGTACTTC.

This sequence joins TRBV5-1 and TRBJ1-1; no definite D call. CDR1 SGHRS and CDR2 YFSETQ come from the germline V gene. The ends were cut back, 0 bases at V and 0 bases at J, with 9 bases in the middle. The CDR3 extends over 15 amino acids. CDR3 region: CASSLGHTLNTEAFF. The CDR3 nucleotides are TGCGCCAGCAGCTTGGGCCACACCCTGAACACTGAAGCTTTCTTT.

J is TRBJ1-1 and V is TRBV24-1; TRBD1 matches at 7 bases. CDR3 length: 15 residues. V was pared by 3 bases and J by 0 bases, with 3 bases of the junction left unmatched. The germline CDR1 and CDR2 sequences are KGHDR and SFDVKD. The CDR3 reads CATSDGTAMNTEAFF. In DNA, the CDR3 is TGTGCCACCAGTGATGGGACAGCAATGAACACTGAAGCTTTCTTT.

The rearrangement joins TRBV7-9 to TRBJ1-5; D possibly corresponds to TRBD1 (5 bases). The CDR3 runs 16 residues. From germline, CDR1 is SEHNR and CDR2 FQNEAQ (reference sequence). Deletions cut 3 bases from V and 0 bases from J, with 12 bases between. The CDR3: CASSFSPGDSNQPQHF. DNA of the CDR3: TGTGCCAGCAGCTTTAGCCCGGGGGATAGCAATCAGCCCCAGCATTTT. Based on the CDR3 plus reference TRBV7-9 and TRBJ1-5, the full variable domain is DTGVSQNPRHKITKRGQNVTFRCDPISEHNRLYWYRQTLGQGPEFLTYFQNEAQLEKSRLLSDRFSAERPKGSFSTLEIQRTEQGDSAMYLCASSFSPGDSNQPQHFGDGTRLSIL.

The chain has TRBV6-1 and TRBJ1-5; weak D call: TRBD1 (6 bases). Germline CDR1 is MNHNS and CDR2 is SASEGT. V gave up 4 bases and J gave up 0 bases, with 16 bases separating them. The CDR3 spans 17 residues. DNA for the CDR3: TGTGCCAGCAGTGGCCCCACAGGGTCGTCTAGCAATCAGCCCCAGCATTTT. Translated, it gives CASSGPTGSSSNQPQHF.

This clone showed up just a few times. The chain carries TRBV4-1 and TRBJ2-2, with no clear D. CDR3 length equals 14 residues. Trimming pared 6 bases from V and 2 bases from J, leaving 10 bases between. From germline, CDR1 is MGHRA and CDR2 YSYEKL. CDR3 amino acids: CASRAGENTGELFF. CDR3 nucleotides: TGCGCCAGCAGAGCAGGTGAAAACACCGGGGAGCTGTTTTTT.

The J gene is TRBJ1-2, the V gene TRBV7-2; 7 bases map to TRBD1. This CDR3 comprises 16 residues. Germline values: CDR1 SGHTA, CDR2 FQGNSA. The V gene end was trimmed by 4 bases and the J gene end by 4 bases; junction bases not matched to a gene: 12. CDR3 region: CASSSSDRTGAYGYTF. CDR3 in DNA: TGTGCCAGCAGCTCGAGCGATAGGACAGGCGCCTATGGCTACACCTTC.

The CDR3 region is CASREQGAGGYTF. In DNA, the CDR3 is TGTGCCAGCAGAGAACAGGGGGCTGGAGGCTACACCTTC. The chain joins TRBV6-6 to TRBJ1-2, with 9 positions matching TRBD1. The germline V gene has CDR1 MNHNY and CDR2 SVGAGI (reference sequence). The CDR3 covers 13 residues. V lost 6 bases and J lost 8; bases outside the gene matches: 7.

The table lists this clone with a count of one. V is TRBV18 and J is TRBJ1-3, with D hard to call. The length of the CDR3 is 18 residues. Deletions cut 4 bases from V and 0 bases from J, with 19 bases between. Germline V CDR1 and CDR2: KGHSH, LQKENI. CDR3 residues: CASSRRLETRSSGNTIYF. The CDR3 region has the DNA TGTGCCAGCTCACGGAGACTCGAAACAAGAAGCTCTGGAAACACCATATATTTT. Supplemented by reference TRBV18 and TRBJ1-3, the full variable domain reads NAGVMQNPRHLVRRRGQEARLRCSPMKGHSHVYWYRQLPEEGLKFMVYLQKENIIDESGMPKERFSAEFPKEGPSILRIQQVVRGDSAAYFCASSRRLETRSSGNTIYFGEGSWLTVV.

DNA for the CDR3: TGTGCCAGCTCACCCGGGAACCGGGACAGGCTCTCCTACGAGCAGTACTTC. Its protein is CASSPGNRDRLSYEQYF. The rearrangement uses TRBV18 and TRBJ2-7; 8 nucleotides match TRBD1. V lost 3 bases and J lost 0; bases outside the gene matches: 10. Germline values: CDR1 KGHSH, CDR2 LQKENI. The CDR3 is 17 amino acids.

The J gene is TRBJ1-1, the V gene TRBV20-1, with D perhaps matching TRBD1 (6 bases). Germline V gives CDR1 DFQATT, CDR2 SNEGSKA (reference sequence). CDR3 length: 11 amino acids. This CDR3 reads CTPGGATEAFF. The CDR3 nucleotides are TGCACCCCGGGGGGGGCGACTGAAGCTTTCTTT.

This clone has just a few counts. The DNA of the CDR3 is TGTGCCATCAGTGGGCCTAGCGGTGACTCCTACAATGAGCAGTTCTTC. Its protein product is CAISGPSGDSYNEQFF. The chain combines TRBV10-3 with TRBJ2-1; 7 nucleotides align to TRBD2. The length of the CDR3 is 16 residues. Germline values: CDR1 ENHRY, CDR2 SYGVKD. The ends lost 4 bases at V and 0 bases at J; junction bases unmatched: 6.

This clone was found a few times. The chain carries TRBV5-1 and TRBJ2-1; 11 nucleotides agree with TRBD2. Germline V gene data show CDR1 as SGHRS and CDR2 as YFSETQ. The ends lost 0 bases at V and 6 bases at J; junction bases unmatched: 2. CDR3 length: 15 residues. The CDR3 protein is CASSLDLAGGNEQFF. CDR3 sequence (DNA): TGCGCCAGCAGCTTGGACCTAGCGGGGGGCAATGAGCAGTTCTTC.

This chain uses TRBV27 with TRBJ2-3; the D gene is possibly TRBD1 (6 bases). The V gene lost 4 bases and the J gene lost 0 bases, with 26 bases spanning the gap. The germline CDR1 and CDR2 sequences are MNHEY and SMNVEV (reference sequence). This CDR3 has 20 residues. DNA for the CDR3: TGTGCCAGCAGTTCGTTACAGGGCGCCGGGTCCGTGGGCAGCACAGATACGCAGTATTTT. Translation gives CASSSLQGAGSVGSTDTQYF.

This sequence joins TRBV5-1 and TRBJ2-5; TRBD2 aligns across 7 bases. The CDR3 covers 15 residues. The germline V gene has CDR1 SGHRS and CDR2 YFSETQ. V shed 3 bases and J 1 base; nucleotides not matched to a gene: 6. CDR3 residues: CASSSNGGTQETQYF. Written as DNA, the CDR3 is TGCGCCAGCAGCTCGAACGGGGGGACCCAAGAGACCCAGTACTTC.

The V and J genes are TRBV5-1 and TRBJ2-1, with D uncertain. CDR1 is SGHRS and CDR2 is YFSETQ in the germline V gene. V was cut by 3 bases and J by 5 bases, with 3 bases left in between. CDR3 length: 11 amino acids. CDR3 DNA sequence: TGCGCCAGCAGCTCAGACAATGAGCAGTTCTTC. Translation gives CASSSDNEQFF.

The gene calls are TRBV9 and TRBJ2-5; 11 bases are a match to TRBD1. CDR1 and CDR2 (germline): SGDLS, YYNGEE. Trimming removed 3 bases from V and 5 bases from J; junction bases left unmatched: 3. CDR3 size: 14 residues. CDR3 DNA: TGTGCCAGCAGCGCCCGGACAGGGGGCGAGACCCAGTACTTC. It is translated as CASSARTGGETQYF.